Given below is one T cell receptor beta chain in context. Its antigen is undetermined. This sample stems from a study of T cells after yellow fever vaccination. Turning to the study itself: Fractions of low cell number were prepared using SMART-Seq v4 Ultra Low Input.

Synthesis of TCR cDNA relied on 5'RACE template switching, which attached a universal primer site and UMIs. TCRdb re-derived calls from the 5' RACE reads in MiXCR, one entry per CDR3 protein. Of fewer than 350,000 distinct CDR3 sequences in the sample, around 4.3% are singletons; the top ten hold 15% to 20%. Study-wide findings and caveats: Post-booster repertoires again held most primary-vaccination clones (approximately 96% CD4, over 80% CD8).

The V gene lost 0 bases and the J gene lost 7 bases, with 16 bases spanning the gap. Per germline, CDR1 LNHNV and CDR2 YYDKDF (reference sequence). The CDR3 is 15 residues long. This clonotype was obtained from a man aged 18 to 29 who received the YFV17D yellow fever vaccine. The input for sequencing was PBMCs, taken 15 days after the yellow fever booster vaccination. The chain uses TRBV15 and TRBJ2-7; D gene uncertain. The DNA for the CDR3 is TGTGCCACCAGCAGAGATTTGATAGGTCTAGGTGAGCAGTACTTC. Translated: CATSRDLIGLGEQYF.